The clone carrying this T cell receptor (beta chain) has more than one count but fewer than ten. Its antigen is undetermined. This record comes from a study of CD8+ T cells in alopecia areata. Turning to the study itself: The drug, tofacitinib, lasted 6 to 18 months, followed by 6 months off drug. Regarding the study as a whole: On tofacitinib, scalp clonality and expanded CD8+ clones among top 100 fell significantly.

The CDR3 totals 17 residues. V lost 6 bases, J lost 3 bases, and 27 bases lay in between. Germline V CDR1 and CDR2: GTSNPN, SVGIG (reference sequence). Treatment meaning: oral pan-JAK inhibitor, 5-10 mg twice daily. cDNA reverse transcribed from extracted RNA served as the sequencing template. Using immunoSEQ multiplex PCR, the repertoire was profiled, and TCRdb retains in-frame clones only, with some absent. The sample records about 270,000 clones, 60% being singletons. The specimen comprised CD4+ T cells sorted from blood, sampled between weeks 51 and 54, from a patient treated with tofacitinib. V usage is TRBV30 and J usage is TRBJ2-7, with D unclear. The TCR sequence derives from a human donor with alopecia areata. CDR3: CACIGLKPTQSFYEQYF. In DNA form, the CDR3 reads TGTGCCTGCATCGGTTTAAAACCCACTCAAAGTTTCTACGAGCAGTACTTC.